The 4 T cell receptor beta chains below were found in one sample sequenced in a study of blood T cell repertoires in COVID-19. Sequenced by immunoSEQ multiplex PCR; TCRdb stores in-frame clones only, minus some. Of 250,000 to 350,000 clones in the sample, approximately 85% were seen once. Specimen: peripheral blood. The receptors originated from a human donor with COVID-19, enrolled during active disease. The donor label of this sample is uncertain.

The genes are TRBV19 and TRBJ1-2; 10 bases match TRBD1. Germline loops: CDR1 LNHDA, CDR2 SQIVND (reference sequence). This CDR3 comprises 16 residues. V dropped 3 bases and J dropped 3; count of bases not matched to a gene: 7. CDR3 in amino acids: CASSIGWGQGHYGYTF. The CDR3 nucleotides are TGTGCCAGTAGTATCGGTTGGGGACAGGGGCACTATGGCTACACCTTC. Full variable domain (remainder filled in from reference TRBV19 and TRBJ1-2): DGGITQSPKYLFRKEGQNVTLSCEQNLNHDAMYWYRQDPGQGLRLIYYSQIVNDFQKGDIAEGYSVSREKKESFPLTVTSAQKNPTAFYLCASSIGWGQGHYGYTFGSGTRLTVV.

The chain employs TRBV29-1 and TRBJ2-5; the D gene is possibly TRBD2 (5 bases). The V and J ends lost 4 bases and 4 bases respectively, with 7 bases between them. Germline CDR1 reads SQVTM; CDR2 reads ANQGSEA. CDR3 length: 11 amino acids. CDR3 DNA: TGCAGCGTTGCTCGGGGAGAGACCCAGTACTTC. Translation: CSVARGETQYF.

V usage is TRBV7-9 and J usage is TRBJ2-1; 12 bases match TRBD2. The CDR3 has 19 amino acids. V lost 1 base and J lost 1; bases outside the gene matches: 8. The germline V gene has CDR1 SEHNR and CDR2 FQNEAQ (reference sequence). The CDR3 loop reads CASSLVRLAGGPSYNEQFF. The DNA for the CDR3 is TGTGCCAGCAGCTTAGTACGTCTAGCGGGAGGGCCGTCCTACAATGAGCAGTTCTTC.

This clone occurred once. This rearrangement joins TRBV11-3 to TRBJ2-1, with 9 bases fitting TRBD1. CDR1 SGHNT and CDR2 YENEEA come from the germline V gene. The CDR3 loop spans 15 amino acids. The V and J ends lost 1 base and 7 bases, in that order; junction bases with no gene match: 5. CDR3 in amino acids: CASSLGTGEGNEQFF. The DNA of the CDR3 is TGTGCCAGCAGCTTAGGGACAGGGGAAGGGAATGAGCAGTTCTTC.